One and the same sample provided the 9 T cell receptor beta chains below, sequenced in a study of graft-versus-host responses after intestinal transplantation. Sequencing was performed with immunoSEQ multiplex PCR; in TCRdb, only in-frame clones are kept and a portion is missing. This table has tens of thousands of clones, less than 90% appearing once. What these receptors recognize is not known. This specimen was unstimulated CD8+ T cells sorted from spleen or lymph node cells, taken before intestinal transplant. All receptors derive from a human donor who received an intestinal transplant.

V gene TRBV12-5 combines with J gene TRBJ1-1; 11 bases are a match to TRBD1. Germline V CDR1 and CDR2: LGHNT, FRNRAP. V lost 4 bases, J lost 5 bases, and 0 bases stayed unmatched. This CDR3 region has 13 residues. The CDR3 protein is CASGWDRGTEAFF. The DNA for the CDR3 is TGTGCTAGTGGTTGGGACAGGGGGACTGAAGCTTTCTTT.

The gene calls are TRBV27 and TRBJ2-7, with TRBD1 matching 9 bases. The CDR3 totals 15 residues. Trimming cost V 0 bases and J 1 base; bases outside gene matches: 1. Looked up from germline, CDR1 is MNHEY and CDR2 is SMNVEV (reference sequence). CDR3 residues: CASSLSTGGSYEQYF. CDR3 nucleotides: TGTGCCAGCAGTTTATCGACAGGGGGTTCCTACGAGCAGTACTTC.

This clone appeared a few times. This chain joins TRBV7-9 and TRBJ1-3; no clear D. The CDR3 is 13 amino acids. Trimming pared 2 bases from V and 8 bases from J, leaving 10 bases between. Germline V lookup: CDR1 SEHNR, CDR2 FQNEAQ (reference sequence). Here the CDR3 reads CASSLWVPDTIYF. CDR3 DNA sequence: TGTGCCAGCAGCTTATGGGTCCCAGACACCATATATTTT.

The chain recombines TRBV28 with TRBJ1-5; D is ambiguous. The CDR3 is 19 amino acids. V was shortened by 3 bases and J by 5 bases, with 26 bases between the two germline ends. Looked up from germline, CDR1 is MDHEN and CDR2 is SYDVKM. The CDR3 spells CASSFLEVFRTARYQPQHF. In DNA form, the CDR3 reads TGTGCCAGCAGTTTTTTAGAGGTATTCCGGACCGCCCGCTATCAGCCCCAGCATTTT. The entire variable domain, with the rest obtained from reference TRBV28 and TRBJ1-5, is as follows: DVKVTQSSRYLVKRTGEKVFLECVQDMDHENMFWYRQDPGLGLRLIYFSYDVKMKEKGDIPEGYSVSREKKERFSLILESASTNQTSMYLCASSFLEVFRTARYQPQHFGDGTRLSIL.

V is TRBV5-5 and J is TRBJ1-1, with D possibly being TRBD1 (6 bases). Germline assignment: CDR1 SGHKS and CDR2 YYEKEE (reference sequence). V lost 0 bases and J lost 0, with 6 bases in between. The length of the CDR3 is 14 residues. As DNA, the CDR3 is TGTGCCAGCAGCTTGGGGGACATGAACACTGAAGCTTTCTTT. Encoded protein: CASSLGDMNTEAFF.

The chain carries TRBV7-3 and TRBJ2-3; 7 bases map to TRBD2. CDR3 length equals 15 residues. CDR1 is SGHTA, CDR2 FQGTGA, per germline. V was pared by 4 bases and J by 1 base, with 5 bases of the junction left unmatched. This CDR3 reads CASSSSGAGTDTQYF. In DNA, the CDR3 is TGTGCCAGCAGCTCCAGCGGGGCCGGCACAGATACGCAGTATTTT.

This chain uses TRBV9 with TRBJ1-4; the D gene is possibly TRBD1 (5 bases). V gave up 3 bases and J gave up 4 bases, with 10 bases separating them. Germline CDR1 SGDLS, CDR2 YYNGEE. This CDR3 has 14 amino acids. This CDR3 is CASSGEQGNEKLFF. The CDR3 DNA is TGTGCCAGCAGCGGGGAGCAGGGTAATGAAAAACTGTTTTTT.

In regard to this clone: One junction end does not reproduce the germline sequence, and a read error may be involved. The chain recombines TRBV30 with TRBJ2-2, with D perhaps TRBD2 (5 bases). The germline V gene encodes CDR1 GTSNPN and CDR2 SVGIG (reference sequence). The CDR3 totals 17 residues. This chain's CDR3 is CAWSAGGPAIEHRGAVF. The CDR3 region has the DNA TGTGCCTGGAGTGCAGGTGGCCCTGCCATCGAACACCGGGGAGCTGTTTTT.

The V call is TRBV27, the J call TRBJ2-7; tentatively, D is TRBD1 (6 bases). The germline V gene encodes CDR1 MNHEY and CDR2 SMNVEV (reference sequence). V was clipped by 6 bases and J by 3 bases, with 21 bases between them. The CDR3 extends over 16 amino acids. CDR3 DNA: TGTGCCAGCAGAATGGCTGGGGGCGTGAGTTTCTACGAGCAGTACTTC. Translating it yields CASRMAGGVSFYEQYF.